What follows is one T cell receptor (beta chain) and its context. This CDR3 spans 12 amino acids. Germline V gene sequence: CDR1 SNHLY, CDR2 FYNNEI. V was pared by 7 bases and J by 8 bases, with 14 bases between. This record comes from a study of siplizumab effects on memory and regulatory T cells. TCR templates numbering around 9.6 x 10^4 were assayed per sample. Assay used: immunoSEQ multiplex PCR; TCRdb lists only in-frame clones, some missing. The data contain 100,000 or so clones, around 93% of them singletons. This TCR derives from a human donor in good health. This chain uses TRBV2 with TRBJ1-2; TRBD1 is a possible D gene (6 bases). Sequenced sample: CD4+ T cells sorted from blood. In nucleotides, the CDR3 is TGTGCCAGCACGACAGGCCTTGGCGGCTACACCTTC. Protein product: CASTTGLGGYTF.